The rows below give T cell receptor beta chains drawn from one sample of a study of blood T cell repertoires in COVID-19. Only in-frame clones appear in the TCRdb table, and some are missing; sequencing was by immunoSEQ multiplex PCR. The sample holds 100,000 to 150,000 clones, about 90% seen once. The sample was peripheral blood. Source of these receptors: a woman between 55 and 75 years old with acute or convalescent COVID-19. CDR3s include the opening cysteine and the closing phenylalanine or tryptophan. D genes are given only for firm matches. Not all rows give a size; the values are once, few, many and, for expanded clones, a class.

clone_size d_call j_call v_call cdr3_nt cdr3_aa
- TRBD1 TRBJ2-7 TRBV28 TGTGCCAGCAGCAGACAGGGGGCCAAGGACGAGCAGTACTTC CASSRQGAKDEQYF
once TRBD1 TRBJ1-5 TRBV19 TGTGCCAGTAGTATAGTCGGGACAGGATACAATCAGCCCCAGCATTTT CASSIVGTGYNQPQHF
few - TRBJ2-7 TRBV30 TGTGCCTGGAGGTCCCGAGACGTAGCTTACGAGCAGTACTTC CAWRSRDVAYEQYF
- TRBD1 TRBJ2-7 TRBV28 TGTGCCAGCAGTTTTGCCGGGACAGGGAACTACGAGCAGTACTTC CASSFAGTGNYEQYF
few TRBD1 TRBJ1-5 TRBV5-8 TGTGCCAGCAGCTGGGGGACAGGGGGAACCGAGGGCAATCAGCCCCAGCATTTT CASSWGTGGTEGNQPQHF
- - TRBJ2-5 TRBV20-1 TGCAGTGCTAGTCCATTCGCGGGCGATCTAGAGACCCAGTACTTC CSASPFAGDLETQYF
- - TRBJ1-1 TRBV5-4 TGTGCCAGCACTCCCGTCGGGTCCTTGAACACTGAAGCTTTCTTT CASTPVGSLNTEAFF
- TRBD1 TRBJ1-2 TRBV19 TGTGCCAGTAACCGACAGGGGGCGCGTGGCTACACCTTC CASNRQGARGYTF
few TRBD2 TRBJ2-3 TRBV2 TGTGCCAGCAGTTACGCGACGGGGGGAGCGCAGTATTTT CASSYATGGAQYF
- TRBD2 TRBJ2-3 TRBV5-1 TGCGCCAGCAATAGCGGGAGAAGCACAGATACGCAGTATTTT CASNSGRSTDTQYF
- - TRBJ1-1 TRBV27 TGTGCCAGCAGTTTAGCCGGGAACACTGAAGCTTTCTTT CASSLAGNTEAFF
- - TRBJ2-2 TRBV19 TGTGCCAGTAGCCTGAACACCGGGGAGCTGTTTTTT CASSLNTGELFF
few TRBD1 TRBJ2-5 TRBV6-5 TGTGCCAGCAGCTCCCTGGACAGGGGTCAGACCCAGTACTTC CASSSLDRGQTQYF
once - TRBJ2-2 TRBV24-1 TGTGCCACCAATACAGGGTGGGGGAGCACCGGGGAGCTGTTTTTT CATNTGWGSTGELFF
few TRBD1 TRBJ2-5 TRBV29-1 TGCAGCGGGGGACAGCTCCCGGAGACCCAGTACTTC CSGGQLPETQYF
few - TRBJ1-6 TRBV27 TGTGCCAGCAGTTTATCGTACAGAAGCTCCTATAATTCACCCCTCCACTTT CASSLSYRSSYNSPLHF
- TRBD1 TRBJ1-1 TRBV27 TGTGCCAGCAGTCTATACAGGGGGAACACTGAAGCTTTCTTT CASSLYRGNTEAFF
- - TRBJ1-1 TRBV5-1 TGCGCCAGCAGCTTGAACCAGGGTTGGACTGAAGCTTTCTTT CASSLNQGWTEAFF